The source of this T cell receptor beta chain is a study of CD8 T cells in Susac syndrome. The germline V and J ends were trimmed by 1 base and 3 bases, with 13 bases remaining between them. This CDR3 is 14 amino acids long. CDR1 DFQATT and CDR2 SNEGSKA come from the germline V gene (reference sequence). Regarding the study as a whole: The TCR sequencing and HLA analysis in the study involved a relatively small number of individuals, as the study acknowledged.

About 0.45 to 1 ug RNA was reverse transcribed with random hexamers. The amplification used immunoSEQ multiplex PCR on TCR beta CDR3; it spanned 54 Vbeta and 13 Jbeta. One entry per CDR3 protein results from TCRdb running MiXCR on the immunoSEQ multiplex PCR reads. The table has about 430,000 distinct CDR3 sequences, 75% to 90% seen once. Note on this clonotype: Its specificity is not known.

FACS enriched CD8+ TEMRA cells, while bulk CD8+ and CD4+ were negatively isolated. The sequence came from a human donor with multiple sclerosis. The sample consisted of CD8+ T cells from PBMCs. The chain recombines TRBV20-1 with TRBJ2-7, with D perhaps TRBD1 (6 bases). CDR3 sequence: CSARVGGQLYEQYF. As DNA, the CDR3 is TGCAGTGCTAGAGTGGGCGGACAGCTCTACGAGCAGTACTTC.